The 16 T cell receptor beta chains listed next were all sequenced from one sample in a study of blood T cell repertoires in COVID-19. The method was immunoSEQ multiplex PCR; TCRdb's version includes in-frame clones alone and lacks a portion of them. The data hold roughly 26,000 clones, with 80% to 95% observed a single time. Sequencing was carried out using peripheral blood. The receptors were sampled from a human donor in a cohort sampled during active COVID-19.

The V and J genes are TRBV5-1 and TRBJ1-4; 8 nucleotides agree with TRBD1. The length of the CDR3 is 14 residues. Germline loops: CDR1 SGHRS, CDR2 YFSETQ. Trimming cost V 1 base and J 8 bases; bases outside gene matches: 4. CDR3 sequence (DNA): TGCGCCAGCAGCTTGACAGGGGGTTTCGAAAAACTGTTTTTT. This codes for CASSLTGGFEKLFF.

The rearrangement joins TRBV5-1 to TRBJ1-1, with D perhaps matching TRBD1 (6 bases). This CDR3 spans 14 amino acids. The germline CDR1 and CDR2 sequences are SGHRS and YFSETQ. V lost 2 bases to trimming and J lost 6 bases, with 14 bases between them. The CDR3: CASSLLTGPAEAFF. The CDR3 DNA sequence: TGCGCCAGCAGCTTACTGACAGGCCCGGCTGAAGCTTTCTTT.

This chain uses TRBV18 with TRBJ2-3, with 8 bases identical to TRBD1. Germline V lookup: CDR1 KGHSH, CDR2 LQKENI. The V segment lost 6 bases and the J segment 4 bases; nucleotides outside the gene matches: 12. This CDR3 comprises 16 residues. Written as DNA, the CDR3 is TGTGCCAGCTCCCATCAGGGGGCCGGCTCGGCAGATACGCAGTATTTT. It is translated as CASSHQGAGSADTQYF.

Concerning this clone: One junction end disagrees with the germline gene, perhaps due to a read error. The chain is built from TRBV19 and TRBJ1-1; D gene ambiguous. The CDR3 totals 14 residues. Germline CDR1 LNHDA, CDR2 SQIVND (reference sequence). CDR3 coding DNA: TGTGCCAGTAGTTTTGGGAGGTCGAACTCTGAAGCTTTCTTT. It encodes CASSFGRSNSEAFF.

V is TRBV5-1 and J is TRBJ1-4; perhaps TRBD1 as D (5 bases). The germline V gene encodes CDR1 SGHRS and CDR2 YFSETQ. With 0 bases removed from V and 8 bases from J, the gap between germline ends came to 11 bases. This CDR3 has 14 residues. The CDR3 nucleotides read TGCGCCAGCAGCTTGGACCGGGGGGAGGAAAAACTGTTTTTT. Translation gives CASSLDRGEEKLFF.

The rearrangement joins TRBV5-1 to TRBJ1-3; TRBD1 aligns across 7 bases. Trimming took 3 bases from V and 1 from J; bases not matched to a gene: 4. The germline CDR1 and CDR2 sequences are SGHRS and YFSETQ. The CDR3 length is 15 residues. CDR3 DNA: TGCGCCAGCAGCTCGCACAGGGGATCTGGAAACACCATATATTTT. This codes for CASSSHRGSGNTIYF.

The chain uses TRBV3-1 (or the pseudogene TRBV3-2) and TRBJ2-4, with 7 bases matching TRBD2. The CDR3 is 19 residues long. After removal of 1 base from V and 0 bases from J, the junction contained 12 bases not matched to a gene. Germline CDR1 is LGHDT and CDR2 is YNNKEL (reference sequence). CDR3 sequence reads: CASSQGSAGVQLAKNIQYF. DNA of the CDR3: TGTGCCAGCAGCCAAGGCTCCGCGGGGGTGCAACTAGCCAAAAACATTCAGTACTTC.

The chain joins TRBV9 to TRBJ2-2; TRBD1 matches at 8 bases. Trimming at V came to 3 bases and at J to 4 bases, leaving 8 bases not matched to a gene. The germline V gene has CDR1 SGDLS and CDR2 YYNGEE. The length of the CDR3 is 16 residues. The CDR3 protein is CASSANRGSFTGELFF. CDR3 bases: TGTGCCAGCAGCGCGAACAGGGGGAGTTTCACCGGGGAGCTGTTTTTT.

The rearrangement joins TRBV7-8 to TRBJ2-2; D perhaps matches TRBD2 (6 bases). The V gene's germline CDR1 is SGHVS and CDR2 FQNEAQ. V dropped 0 bases and J dropped 3 bases, with 20 bases sitting between them. This CDR3 has 19 amino acids. DNA for the CDR3: TGTGCCAGCAGCTTAGCGCGGGCAGGGCGGTGGAGGGACACCGGGGAGCTGTTTTTT. This translates into CASSLARAGRWRDTGELFF.

V is TRBV6-5 and J is TRBJ1-1, with no clear D. Germline V lookup: CDR1 MNHEY, CDR2 SVGAGI. CDR3 length equals 14 residues. Trimming took 10 bases from V and 0 from J, leaving 15 bases between them. CDR3 sequence (DNA): TGTGCCACCTGTCCCGACTACATGAACACTGAAGCTTTCTTT. Translating gives CATCPDYMNTEAFF.

This sequence joins TRBV10-2 and TRBJ2-5; a possible D gene is TRBD2 (6 bases). The germline gives CDR1 WSHSY, CDR2 SAAADI. V lost 6 bases and J 5 bases, leaving 13 bases between the germline ends. This CDR3 region has 13 residues. For the CDR3, the DNA is TGCGCCAGCAGGGACTATCTTAGGGAGACCCAGTACTTC. It translates to CASRDYLRETQYF.

This clone showed up just a few times. The V gene is TRBV5-8, the J gene TRBJ1-2; TRBD1 matches at 7 bases. CDR3 length: 13 amino acids. V shed 3 bases, J shed 3 bases, and the junction held 2 bases outside the gene matches. Germline-derived CDR1 and CDR2 are SGHTS and YDEGEE. This CDR3 is CASSWDRHYGYTF. CDR3 sequence (DNA): TGTGCCAGCAGCTGGGACAGACACTATGGCTACACCTTC.

In its sample, this clone was seen once. The gene calls are TRBV5-1 and TRBJ1-1; a possible D gene is TRBD1 (5 bases). In germline, CDR1 is SGHRS, CDR2 YFSETQ. V was shortened by 0 bases and J by 1 base, with 7 bases between the two germline ends. This CDR3 region has 14 residues. Here the CDR3 DNA reads TGCGCCAGCAGCTTGGCGACAGCGAACACTGAAGCTTTCTTT. Its translation is CASSLATANTEAFF.

V usage is TRBV9 and J usage is TRBJ1-1; unclear D gene. Germline CDR1 is SGDLS and CDR2 is YYNGEE. CDR3 length: 14 amino acids. The V and J ends lost 0 bases and 6 bases respectively, with 12 bases between them. The CDR3 here is CASSVAPGSSEAFF. The CDR3, as DNA: TGTGCCAGCAGCGTAGCTCCAGGTTCGTCTGAAGCTTTCTTT.

This clone counts as medium-sized. At the DNA level, this CDR3 is encoded by other sequences in the same sample as well. The rearrangement joins TRBV28 to TRBJ1-4; TRBD1 aligns across 11 bases. CDR1 is MDHEN and CDR2 is SYDVKM in the germline V gene. With V trimmed by 2 bases and J by 7 bases, 3 bases remained unmatched. CDR3 size: 15 residues. The CDR3 here is CASSLRTGGIEKLFF. CDR3 in DNA: TGTGCCAGCAGTTTACGGACAGGGGGCATTGAAAAACTGTTTTTT.

The chain's CDR3 is CASSDPGYGGNTIYF. The DNA for the CDR3 is TGCGCCAGCAGCGATCCGGGGTATGGCGGAAACACCATATATTTT. This chain links TRBV5-1 with TRBJ1-3; D ambiguous. This CDR3 has 15 amino acids. Trimming pared 4 bases from V and 4 bases from J, leaving 15 bases between. CDR1 and CDR2 (germline): SGHRS, YFSETQ.